These 11 T cell receptor beta chains share one sample of origin, sequenced in a study of T cell responses to AZD1222 COVID-19 vaccine. Method: immunoSEQ multiplex PCR; TCRdb's copy keeps in-frame clones and lacks some. The sample has 150,000 to 200,000 clones, around 94% seen once. Sequenced material: peripheral blood, taken on day 0 of AZD1222 vaccination. The receptors originated from an adult in good health.

The V gene is TRBV5-1, the J gene TRBJ2-3; the D gene could be TRBD1 or TRBD2 (5 bases each). With 0 bases removed from V and 0 bases from J, the gap between germline ends came to 11 bases. This CDR3 is built from 16 residues. Germline CDR1 reads SGHRS; CDR2 reads YFSETQ. This CDR3 reads CASSLAWGRSTDTQYF. The CDR3 coding sequence is TGCGCCAGCAGCTTGGCCTGGGGACGGAGCACAGATACGCAGTATTTT.

The J gene is TRBJ1-1, the V gene TRBV7-6; no clear D gene. The V end was cut by 5 bases, the J end by 1 base, with 8 bases between. The CDR3 consists of 13 residues. Germline CDR1 SGHVS, CDR2 FNYEAQ. This chain's CDR3 is CASSIRQNTEAFF. For the CDR3, the DNA is TGTGCCAGCAGCATTCGACAGAACACTGAAGCTTTCTTT.

With respect to this clone: Distinct nucleotide sequences in the sample also encode this CDR3. The chain couples TRBV7-9 to TRBJ1-5; D remains ambiguous. Germline V gene sequence: CDR1 SEHNR, CDR2 FQNEAQ (reference sequence). This CDR3 is 12 amino acids long. The germline V and J ends were trimmed by 1 base and 5 bases, with 3 bases remaining between them. CDR3 nucleotides: TGTGCCAGCAGCTTAGGAGATCAGCCCCAGCATTTT. Translation gives CASSLGDQPQHF.

This chain joins TRBV15 and TRBJ1-2; D is perhaps TRBD1 (5 bases). This CDR3 region has 15 residues. Trimming left V 4 bases short and J 6 bases short, with 18 bases between. Germline CDR1 and CDR2: LNHNV and YYDKDF (reference sequence). Here the CDR3 DNA reads TGTGCCACCAGCATACTGTCCCAGGGCAGGCATGGCTACACCTTC. This codes for CATSILSQGRHGYTF.

The chain joins TRBV7-8 to TRBJ1-4, with D possibly being TRBD1 (6 bases). CDR1 SGHVS and CDR2 FQNEAQ come from the germline V gene. CDR3 length: 14 amino acids. V gave up 1 base and J gave up 8 bases, with 11 bases separating them. CDR3 in amino acids: CASSLGGRGEKLFF. DNA of the CDR3: TGTGCCAGCAGCTTAGGGGGTAGGGGGGAAAAACTGTTTTTT.

The chain uses TRBV5-4 and TRBJ1-4; the match to TRBD1 covers 7 bases. Germline-derived CDR1 and CDR2 are SGHNT and YYREEE (reference sequence). The CDR3 runs to 15 residues. Trimming removed 5 bases from V and 5 bases from J; junction bases left unmatched: 9. The CDR3 loop reads CASSPRTGPNEKLFF. CDR3 sequence (DNA): TGTGCCAGCAGTCCTCGGACAGGACCCAATGAAAAACTGTTTTTT.

In DNA, the CDR3 is TGTGCCAGCAGCCAGGGCTACAATGAGCAGTTCTTC. Its translation: CASSQGYNEQFF. This sequence joins TRBV6-5 and TRBJ2-1; perhaps TRBD1 as D (5 bases). The CDR3 totals 12 residues. The germline V gene encodes CDR1 MNHEY and CDR2 SVGAGI. V shed 6 bases and J shed 3 bases, with 6 bases lying between them.

V is TRBV12-1 and J is TRBJ1-1; the table's D call, TRBD1, has no DNA check behind it. TRBV12-1 is annotated as a pseudogene. This CDR3 region has 14 residues. The CDR3 DNA sequence: TGTGCCAGCAGCTTTGGGGACAGGGGGACTGAAGCTTTCTTT. Amino acids: CASSFGDRGTEAFF.

The chain couples TRBV7-7 to TRBJ2-7; perhaps TRBD1 as D (7 bases). Germline loops: CDR1 SSHAT, CDR2 FNYEAQ (reference sequence). V lost 4 bases and J lost 0, with 10 bases in between. This CDR3 is built from 14 residues. CDR3 sequence: CASSSGDSSYEQYF. CDR3 DNA sequence: TGTGCCAGCAGCTCGGGGGACAGCTCCTACGAGCAGTACTTC.

The chain is built from TRBV5-1 and TRBJ1-1; D is unresolved. Trimming took off 0 bases at V and 2 bases at J, with 8 bases between the two ends. The CDR3 runs 14 residues. CDR1 and CDR2 (germline): SGHRS, YFSETQ. CDR3 sequence (DNA): TGCGCCAGCAGCTTGGCTCGTGCCAACACTGAAGCTTTCTTT. Amino acids: CASSLARANTEAFF. The full variable domain, rest sourced from reference TRBV5-1 and TRBJ1-1, is KAGVTQTPRYLIKTRGQQVTLSCSPISGHRSVSWYQQTPGQGLQFLFEYFSETQRNKGNFPGRFSGRQFSNSRSEMNVSTLELGDSALYLCASSLARANTEAFFGQGTRLTVV.

The V gene is TRBV7-9, the J gene TRBJ2-7; D is possibly TRBD1 (7 bases). Germline loops: CDR1 SEHNR, CDR2 FQNEAQ (reference sequence). The CDR3 is 15 amino acids. V was shortened by 3 bases and J by 2 bases, with 14 bases between the two germline ends. The CDR3 nucleotides read TGTGCCAGCAGCTTTGGGAGGACAGGTGCCTACGAGCAGTACTTC. Protein sequence: CASSFGRTGAYEQYF.